The 28 T cell receptor beta chains below all came from one sample that was sequenced in a study of blood T cell repertoires in COVID-19. Generated by immunoSEQ multiplex PCR, the TCRdb table keeps only in-frame clones and is missing some. This table holds tens of thousands of clones, roughly four fifths found once. The sample taken for sequencing was peripheral blood. The source is a woman of 80 years or more with active or convalescent COVID-19.

This clone appeared once. The genes are TRBV6-5 and TRBJ2-7; 8 nucleotides line up with TRBD1. The V segment lost 0 bases and the J segment 4 bases; nucleotides outside the gene matches: 5. The CDR3 runs 15 residues. CDR1 is MNHEY, CDR2 SVGAGI, per germline. This chain's CDR3 is CASSYSRQGSYEQYF. CDR3 nucleotides: TGTGCCAGCAGTTACTCGAGACAGGGGTCTTACGAGCAGTACTTC.

The V call is TRBV2, the J call TRBJ2-7; tentative D call: TRBD1 (5 bases). V lost 8 bases and J 5 bases, leaving 10 bases between the germline ends. Per the germline V gene, CDR1 is SNHLY and CDR2 is FYNNEI. The CDR3 covers 11 residues. The chain's CDR3 is CASSFRDEQYF. The CDR3 region has the DNA TGTGCCAGCTCCTTCAGGGACGAGCAGTACTTC.

This chain links TRBV29-1 with TRBJ2-7; 7 positions agree with TRBD1. The CDR3 extends over 12 amino acids. V was clipped by 8 bases and J by 3 bases; unmatched bases: 7. Germline CDR1 reads SQVTM; CDR2 reads ANQGSEA. DNA of the CDR3: TGCAGCATCAGGACAGGAGGCTACGAGCAGTACTTC. This codes for CSIRTGGYEQYF.

The chain employs TRBV11-2 and TRBJ2-3; D gene unclear. The CDR3 is made up of 12 amino acids. Germline V gene sequence: CDR1 SGHAT, CDR2 FQNNGV. V was shortened by 4 bases and J by 4 bases, with 6 bases between the two germline ends. CDR3 bases: TGTGCCAGCAGCTCTCTAGCAGATACGCAGTATTTT. This sequence encodes CASSSLADTQYF.

J is TRBJ1-6 and V is TRBV11-2, with TRBD1 matching 9 bases. The V gene end was trimmed by 4 bases and the J gene end by 7 bases; junction bases not matched to a gene: 8. CDR3 length equals 16 residues. The germline gives CDR1 SGHAT, CDR2 FQNNGV. DNA of the CDR3: TGTGCCAGCAGCTCCGACCGACAGGGGGTCAATTCACCCCTCCACTTT. Its translation is CASSSDRQGVNSPLHF.

The V and J genes are TRBV6-5 and TRBJ2-5; D is undetermined. The CDR3 covers 14 residues. Germline V gene data show CDR1 as MNHEY and CDR2 as SVGAGI. V gave up 8 bases and J gave up 1 base, with 14 bases separating them. The CDR3 DNA reads TGTGCCAGCGCCGAGGCCGGCCGCCAAGAGACCCAGTACTTC. It codes for CASAEAGRQETQYF.

As DNA, the CDR3 is TGTGCCAGCAGCCTCAGGGGTACTGAAGCTTTCTTT. Translating it yields CASSLRGTEAFF. The rearrangement links TRBV11-2 to TRBJ1-1, with TRBD1 as a possible D gene (6 bases). Per germline, CDR1 SGHAT and CDR2 FQNNGV. The V end was cut by 5 bases, the J end by 5 bases, with 9 bases between. This CDR3 has 12 amino acids.

This sequence joins TRBV27 and TRBJ1-1; the D gene is possibly TRBD1 (6 bases). The germline V gene encodes CDR1 MNHEY and CDR2 SMNVEV (reference sequence). The V end was cut by 2 bases, the J end by 1 base, with 8 bases between. The CDR3 is 14 residues long. CDR3 nucleotides: TGTGCCAGCAGTTTAAACAGGGCGAACACTGAAGCTTTCTTT. Translating gives CASSLNRANTEAFF.

CDR3 sequence (DNA): TGCGCCAGCAGCCGGGGGGGCCCAAACCCAGATACGCAGTATTTT. It specifies CASSRGGPNPDTQYF. The rearrangement uses TRBV4-3 and TRBJ2-3; the D gene is possibly TRBD2 (7 bases). The V gene's germline CDR1 is LGHNA and CDR2 YSLEER. V lost 4 bases and J lost 4, with 15 bases in between. CDR3 length: 15 amino acids.

Here the CDR3 reads CASSSRGASPLHF. The CDR3, as DNA: TGTGCCAGCAGTTCCCGGGGGGCTTCACCCCTCCACTTT. The chain uses TRBV6-6 and TRBJ1-6, with D tentatively TRBD1 (6 bases). The CDR3 runs 13 residues. Per the germline V gene, CDR1 is MNHNY and CDR2 is SVGAGI (reference sequence). Trimming took 4 bases from V and 9 from J, leaving 10 bases between them.

The count of this clone is one. The chain couples TRBV5-6 to TRBJ2-3; 8 bases align to TRBD1. Trimming removed 2 bases from V and 0 bases from J; junction bases left unmatched: 8. The CDR3 runs 17 residues. Per the germline V gene, CDR1 is SGHDT and CDR2 is YYEEEE. CDR3 sequence reads: CASSFRLGTGSTDTQYF. The CDR3 DNA sequence: TGTGCCAGCAGCTTTCGGTTGGGGACAGGAAGCACAGATACGCAGTATTTT.

The chain couples TRBV28 to TRBJ1-4; 8 nucleotides line up with TRBD1. CDR1 and CDR2 from the germline V gene are MDHEN and SYDVKM. The CDR3 has 15 amino acids. J gave up 5 bases and V 5 bases, and 7 bases lay outside the gene matches. The CDR3 DNA reads TGTGCCAGCAGTACCTGGACAGGGTGGAATGAAAAACTGTTTTTT. It translates to CASSTWTGWNEKLFF.

This clone came up many times. V and J are TRBV7-3 and TRBJ2-1; 9 bases are a match to TRBD2. Germline CDR1 SGHTA, CDR2 FQGTGA. The CDR3 contains 15 residues. The V gene end was trimmed by 2 bases and the J gene end by 6 bases; junction bases not matched to a gene: 5. The CDR3 nucleotides are TGTGCCAGCAGCTTAGCTGGCGGGGGGGCCAATGAGCAGTTCTTC. Protein: CASSLAGGGANEQFF.

This clone came up a few times. The chain combines TRBV2 with TRBJ1-1; 8 bases agree with TRBD1. V gave up 5 bases and J gave up 8 bases; unmatched junction bases: 4. This CDR3 comprises 12 residues. The germline CDR1 and CDR2 sequences are SNHLY and FYNNEI. The CDR3, as DNA: TGTGCCAGCAGTAAACAGGGGGGAGAAGCTTTCTTT. Its protein is CASSKQGGEAFF.

This sequence joins TRBV9 and TRBJ2-7; the match to TRBD2 covers 11 bases. V was pared by 4 bases and J by 2 bases, with 8 bases of the junction left unmatched. This CDR3 comprises 16 residues. In germline, CDR1 is SGDLS, CDR2 YYNGEE. CDR3 coding DNA: TGTGCCAGCAGCCCAGGACTAGCGGGTGCCGCCTACGAGCAGTACTTC. It encodes CASSPGLAGAAYEQYF.

V is TRBV29-1 and J is TRBJ1-1, with 8 bases that match TRBD1. Germline values: CDR1 SQVTM, CDR2 ANQGSEA. The CDR3 is 15 residues long. With V trimmed by 5 bases and J by 0 bases, 8 bases remained unmatched. The CDR3 bases are TGCAGCGTTACACAGGGGGGACTATTGAACACTGAAGCTTTCTTT. Residues: CSVTQGGLLNTEAFF.

This clone was found many times. The chain joins TRBV7-9 to TRBJ2-7; no definite D call. Looked up from germline, CDR1 is SEHNR and CDR2 is FQNEAQ (reference sequence). The CDR3 consists of 15 residues. V lost 0 bases and J lost 0, with 9 bases in between. The DNA for the CDR3 is TGTGCCAGCAGCTTAGCTATTAGCCGCTCCTACGAGCAGTACTTC. It is translated as CASSLAISRSYEQYF.

The chain uses TRBV3-1 (or the pseudogene TRBV3-2) and TRBJ2-5; 7 nucleotides line up with TRBD2. After removal of 0 bases from V and 7 bases from J, the junction contained 11 bases not matched to a gene. The germline CDR1 and CDR2 sequences are LGHDT and YNNKEL (reference sequence). The CDR3 runs 16 residues. As DNA, the CDR3 is TGTGCCAGCAGCCAAGATAGTCCTAGCGGTCCGGGGACCCAGTACTTC. It encodes CASSQDSPSGPGTQYF.

Remarks on this clone: Other DNA sequences in this specimen translate into the identical CDR3. The V and J genes are TRBV11-2 and TRBJ2-7; TRBD1 matches 9 bases. From germline, CDR1 is SGHAT and CDR2 FQNNGV. CDR3 length equals 15 residues. The V gene end was trimmed by 4 bases and the J gene end by 2 bases; junction bases not matched to a gene: 6. The CDR3 loop reads CASSSYRGQAYEQYF. DNA of the CDR3: TGTGCCAGCAGCTCATACAGGGGGCAAGCCTACGAGCAGTACTTC.

The CDR3 DNA reads as TGTGCCTGGGATGACAGTCATGCAACTAATGAAAAACTGTTTTTT. This translates into CAWDDSHATNEKLFF. This chain links TRBV30 with TRBJ1-4; D perhaps matches TRBD1 (5 bases). Trimming cost V 5 bases and J 0 bases, with 13 bases left between them. CDR3 size: 15 residues. Germline CDR1 and CDR2: GTSNPN and SVGIG (reference sequence). Complete variable domain (other parts from reference TRBV30 and TRBJ1-4): SQTIHQWPATLVQPVGSPLSLECTVEGTSNPNLYWYRQAAGRGLQLLFYSVGIGQISSEVPQNLSASRPQDRQFILSSKKLLLSDSGFYLCAWDDSHATNEKLFFGSGTQLSVL.

V usage is TRBV5-1 and J usage is TRBJ1-2, with 7 bases identical to TRBD1. The CDR3 loop spans 14 amino acids. Germline V gene lookup returns CDR1 SGHRS and CDR2 YFSETQ. J gave up 4 bases and V 1 base, and 4 bases lay outside the gene matches. CDR3 bases: TGCGCCAGCAGCTTGTCCGGGGACAGCTATGGCTACACCTTC. This encodes CASSLSGDSYGYTF.

The V gene is TRBV6-5, the J gene TRBJ2-1, with a tentative D call TRBD1 (6 bases). The CDR3 length is 12 residues. Trimming took off 2 bases at V and 10 bases at J, with 9 bases between the two ends. Germline V gene data show CDR1 as MNHEY and CDR2 as SVGAGI. This CDR3 is CASSYTGKEQFF. The CDR3 DNA reads as TGTGCCAGCAGTTACACAGGGAAGGAGCAGTTCTTC.

This chain connects TRBV5-1 to TRBJ1-6; D is possibly TRBD1 (5 bases). V was cut by 0 bases and J by 5 bases, with 9 bases left in between. There are 15 residues in the CDR3. Germline assignment: CDR1 SGHRS and CDR2 YFSETQ. CDR3 loop: CASSLEGAHNSPLHF. The DNA for the CDR3 is TGCGCCAGCAGCTTGGAAGGGGCTCATAATTCACCCCTCCACTTT.

The V and J genes are TRBV30 and TRBJ1-1; D is possibly TRBD1 (6 bases). Germline V gene lookup returns CDR1 GTSNPN and CDR2 SVGIG (reference sequence). V was cut by 0 bases and J by 5 bases, with 13 bases left in between. The CDR3 is 14 amino acids. CDR3 protein: CAWSVREGGTEAFF. The CDR3 DNA follows: TGTGCCTGGAGTGTACGGGAGGGGGGAACTGAAGCTTTCTTT.

This clone has only a few counts. The chain combines TRBV5-5 with TRBJ1-1; possible D gene TRBD1, 5 bases. The CDR3 has 14 residues. V lost 1 base and J lost 4, with 11 bases in between. CDR1 is SGHKS, CDR2 YYEKEE, per germline (reference sequence). The CDR3 DNA sequence: TGTGCCAGCAGCTTGTCCGGCGGGGGCACTGAAGCTTTCTTT. As protein: CASSLSGGGTEAFF. Using reference TRBV5-5 and TRBJ1-1 for the parts outside the CDR3, the full variable domain is DAGVTQSPTHLIKTRGQQVTLRCSPISGHKSVSWYQQVLGQGPQFIFQYYEKEERGRGNFPDRFSARQFPNYSSELNVNALLLGDSALYLCASSLSGGGTEAFFGQGTRLTVV.

V and J are TRBV5-3 and TRBJ1-1, with 8 bases fitting TRBD1. TRBV5-3 is flagged as an ORF with uncertain function. The CDR3 spans 19 residues. After removal of 7 bases from V and 1 base from J, the junction contained 21 bases not matched to a gene. CDR3 bases: TGTGCCAGAGGAGGGGGTAGAGAGACAGGGGTCTTTAAGAACACTGAAGCTTTCTTT. Translating it yields CARGGGRETGVFKNTEAFF.

CDR3 coding DNA: TGTGCCAGCAGCCAGGGCCGAGGAAACACCATATATTTT. This sequence encodes CASSQGRGNTIYF. This chain connects TRBV4-2 to TRBJ1-3; no reliable D call. The ends were cut back, 3 bases at V and 4 bases at J, with 7 bases in the middle. CDR1 is LGHNA, CDR2 YNFKEQ, per germline. The CDR3 length is 13 residues.

J is TRBJ1-3 and V is TRBV7-2, with a possible D match to TRBD1 (5 bases). V shed 5 bases and J shed 4 bases, with 18 bases lying between them. CDR3 size: 16 residues. Germline CDR1 and CDR2: SGHTA and FQGNSA. In DNA, the CDR3 is TGTGCCAGCAGCCCCGAACCCAGCGGGACGGGAAACACCATATATTTT. Amino acids: CASSPEPSGTGNTIYF. Filled out from reference TRBV7-2 and TRBJ1-3, the complete variable domain reads GAGVSQSPSNKVTEKGKDVELRCDPISGHTALYWYRQSLGQGLEFLIYFQGNSAPDKSGLPSDRFSAERTGGSVSTLTIQRTQQEDSAVYLCASSPEPSGTGNTIYFGEGSWLTVV.